This TCR beta chain comes out of a study of technical replicates of blood from several donors. This clone was seen just once. The CDR3 runs 15 residues. Trimming cost V 0 bases and J 3 bases, with 10 bases left between them. CDR1 and CDR2 (germline): SGDLS, YYNGEE. Assay used: immunoSEQ multiplex PCR; TCRdb lists only in-frame clones, some missing. The repertoire holds some 74,000 clones, with around nine tenths as singletons. The sequenced sample was T cells isolated from PBMCs. The chain joins TRBV9 to TRBJ2-1; the D gene is possibly TRBD2 (5 bases). This clonotype originated in a human donor in good health. The CDR3 DNA reads TGTGCCAGCAGCGTAGAAGGACTGGTCTACAATGAGCAGTTCTTC. Residues: CASSVEGLVYNEQFF.